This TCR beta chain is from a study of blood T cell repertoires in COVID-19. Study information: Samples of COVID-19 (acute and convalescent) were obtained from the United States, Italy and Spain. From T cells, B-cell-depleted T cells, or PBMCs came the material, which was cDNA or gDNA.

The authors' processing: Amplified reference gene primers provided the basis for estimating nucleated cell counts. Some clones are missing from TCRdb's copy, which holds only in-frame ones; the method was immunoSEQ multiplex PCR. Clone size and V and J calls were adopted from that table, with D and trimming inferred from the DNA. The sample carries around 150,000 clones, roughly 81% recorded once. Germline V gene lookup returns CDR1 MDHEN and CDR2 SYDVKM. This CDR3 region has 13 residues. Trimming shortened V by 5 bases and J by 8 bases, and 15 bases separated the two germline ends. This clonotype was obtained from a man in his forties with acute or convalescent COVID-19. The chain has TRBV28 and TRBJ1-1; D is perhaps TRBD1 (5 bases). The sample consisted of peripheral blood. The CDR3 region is CASSRGGTVEAFF. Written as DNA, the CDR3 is TGTGCCAGCAGTCGCGGAGGGACGGTCGAAGCTTTCTTT. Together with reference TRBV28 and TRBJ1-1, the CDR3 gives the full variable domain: DVKVTQSSRYLVKRTGEKVFLECVQDMDHENMFWYRQDPGLGLRLIYFSYDVKMKEKGDIPEGYSVSREKKERFSLILESASTNQTSMYLCASSRGGTVEAFFGQGTRLTVV.